This TCR beta chain was captured in a study of T cell responses to AZD1222 COVID-19 vaccine. Study-level findings and limits: Clonal diversity was possibly underestimated, and the donors were mostly white British, with more females. Across spike, vaccine-associated CD4 TCRs were found, dominant at 160-218 and 743-854. Unmutated variant regions are reportedly the target of nearly half of TCRs that are spike-specific.

Germline V gene data show CDR1 as LNHDA and CDR2 as SQIVND (reference sequence). This CDR3 spans 16 amino acids. V lost 5 bases, J lost 1 base, and 9 bases stayed unmatched. A remark on this clone: Its cognate antigen is unknown.

Sequenced by immunoSEQ multiplex PCR; TCRdb stores in-frame clones only, minus some. In the table there are 110,000 to 150,000 clones, approximately 90% of which are singletons. The gene calls are TRBV19 and TRBJ1-1, with 8 bases lining up with TRBD1. Sequencing used peripheral blood, obtained 28 days after the second AZD1222 dose. This TCR was sampled from an adult who received the AZD1222 COVID-19 vaccine. The CDR3 coding sequence is TGTGCCAGTAGTCTTATGACAGGGGTCCGGAACACTGAAGCTTTCTTT. It specifies CASSLMTGVRNTEAFF.